The sequence of this TCR beta chain was determined in a study of shared clonotypes between healthy human individuals. Study context: Plates per donor: three CD4 naive, three CD4 memory, two CD8 naive, one CD8 memory.

Data came from immunoSEQ multiplex PCR; TCRdb stores just in-frame clones and leaves some out. The sample has some 900,000 clones, about three quarters seen once. Overall study results and limits: Enrolling few donors narrowed the genetic and exposure-history diversity that was represented.

For this clone: Its cognate antigen is unknown.

The sequenced sample was memory CD4+ T cells sorted from blood. Indicated subset: CD45RA-negative fraction. The TCR was taken from a man aged 18 to 29 in good health.

In DNA, the CDR3 is TGCGCCAGCAGTGACGGGACAGGGAGGAACATTCAGTACTTC. Its protein product is CASSDGTGRNIQYF. The chain has TRBV10-1 and TRBJ2-4, with TRBD1 identical over 9 bases. In germline, CDR1 is WNHNN, CDR2 SYGVQD (reference sequence). The J segment lost 7 bases and the V segment lost 3 bases, leaving 4 bases of the junction unmatched. The CDR3 runs to 14 residues.